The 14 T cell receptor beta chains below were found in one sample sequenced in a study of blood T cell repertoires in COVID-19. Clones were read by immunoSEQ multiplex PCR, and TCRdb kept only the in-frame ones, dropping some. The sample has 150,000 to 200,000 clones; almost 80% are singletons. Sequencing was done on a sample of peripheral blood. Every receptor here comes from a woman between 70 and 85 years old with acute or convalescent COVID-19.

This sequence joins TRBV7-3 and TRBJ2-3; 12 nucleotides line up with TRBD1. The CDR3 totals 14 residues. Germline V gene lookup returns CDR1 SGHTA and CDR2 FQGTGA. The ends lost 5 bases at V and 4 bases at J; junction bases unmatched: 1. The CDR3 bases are TGTGCCAGCAGCGGGACAGGGGGCGCAGATACGCAGTATTTT. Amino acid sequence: CASSGTGGADTQYF.

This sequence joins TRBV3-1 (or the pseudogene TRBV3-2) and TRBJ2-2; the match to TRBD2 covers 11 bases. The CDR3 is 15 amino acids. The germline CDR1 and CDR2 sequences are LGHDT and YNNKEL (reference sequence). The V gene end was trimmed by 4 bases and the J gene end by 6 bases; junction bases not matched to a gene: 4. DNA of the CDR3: TGTGCCAGCAGCCTCGGTAGCGGGAGGGCCGGGGAGCTGTTTTTT. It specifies CASSLGSGRAGELFF.

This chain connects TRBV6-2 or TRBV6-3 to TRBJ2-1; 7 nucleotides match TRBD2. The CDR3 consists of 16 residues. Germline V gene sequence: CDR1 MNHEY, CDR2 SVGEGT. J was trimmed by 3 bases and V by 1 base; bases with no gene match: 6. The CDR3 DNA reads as TGTGCCAGCAGTTACTATACAAGCGGGATCTACAATGAGCAGTTCTTC. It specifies CASSYYTSGIYNEQFF.

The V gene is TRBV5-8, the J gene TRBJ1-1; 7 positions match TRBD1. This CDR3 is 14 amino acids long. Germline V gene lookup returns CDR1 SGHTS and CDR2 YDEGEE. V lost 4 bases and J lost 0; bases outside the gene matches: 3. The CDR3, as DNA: TGTGCCAGCAGCGGGGGGACAGTGAACACTGAAGCTTTCTTT. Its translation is CASSGGTVNTEAFF.

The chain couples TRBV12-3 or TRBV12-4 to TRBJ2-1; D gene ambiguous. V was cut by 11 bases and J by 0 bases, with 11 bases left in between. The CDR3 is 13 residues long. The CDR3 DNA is TGTGCCTCCTTTCGGGTCTCCTACAATGAGCAGTTCTTC. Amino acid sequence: CASFRVSYNEQFF.

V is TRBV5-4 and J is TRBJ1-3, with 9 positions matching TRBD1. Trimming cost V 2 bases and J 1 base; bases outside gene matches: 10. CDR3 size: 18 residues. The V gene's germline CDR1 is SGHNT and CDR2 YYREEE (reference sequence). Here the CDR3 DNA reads TGTGCCAGCAGCTTAGACCCGGGACAGGGAATGTCTGGAAACACCATATATTTT. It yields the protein CASSLDPGQGMSGNTIYF.

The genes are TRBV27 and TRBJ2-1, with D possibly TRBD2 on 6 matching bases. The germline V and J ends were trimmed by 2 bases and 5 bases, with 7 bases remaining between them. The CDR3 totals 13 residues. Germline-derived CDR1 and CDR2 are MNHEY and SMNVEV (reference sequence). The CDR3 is CASSLGTHNEQFF. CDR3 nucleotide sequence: TGTGCCAGCAGTTTAGGGACTCACAATGAGCAGTTCTTC.

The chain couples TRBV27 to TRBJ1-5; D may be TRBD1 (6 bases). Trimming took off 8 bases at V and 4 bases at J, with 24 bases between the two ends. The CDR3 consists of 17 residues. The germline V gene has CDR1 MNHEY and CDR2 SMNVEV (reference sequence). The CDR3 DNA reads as TGTGCCAGCGGACCTAGGGGGTATGCCTTTGGGAATCAGCCCCAGCATTTT. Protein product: CASGPRGYAFGNQPQHF.

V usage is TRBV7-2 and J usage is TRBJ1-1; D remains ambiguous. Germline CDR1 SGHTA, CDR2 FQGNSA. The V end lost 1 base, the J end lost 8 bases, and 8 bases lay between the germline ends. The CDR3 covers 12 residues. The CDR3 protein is CASSLELGEAFF. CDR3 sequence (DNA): TGTGCCAGCAGCTTAGAATTGGGCGAAGCTTTCTTT.

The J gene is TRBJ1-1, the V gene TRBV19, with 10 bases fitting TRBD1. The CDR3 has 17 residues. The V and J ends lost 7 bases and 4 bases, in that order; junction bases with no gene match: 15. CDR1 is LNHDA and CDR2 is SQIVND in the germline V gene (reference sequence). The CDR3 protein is CASIPRSRDRGSTEAFF. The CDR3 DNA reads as TGTGCCAGTATCCCAAGGTCCCGGGACAGGGGCTCCACTGAAGCTTTCTTT.

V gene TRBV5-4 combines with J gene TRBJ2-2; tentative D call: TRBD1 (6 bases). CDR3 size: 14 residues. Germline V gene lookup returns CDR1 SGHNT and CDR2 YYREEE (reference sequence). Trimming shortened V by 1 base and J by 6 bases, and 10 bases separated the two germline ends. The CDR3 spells CASSLWGRAGELFF. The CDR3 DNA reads TGTGCCAGCAGCTTGTGGGGGCGTGCCGGGGAGCTGTTTTTT.

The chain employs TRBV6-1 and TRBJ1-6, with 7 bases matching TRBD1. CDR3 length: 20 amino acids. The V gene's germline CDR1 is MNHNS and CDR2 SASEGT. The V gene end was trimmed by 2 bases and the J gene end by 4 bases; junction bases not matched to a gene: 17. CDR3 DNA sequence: TGTGCCAGCAGTGAATCAGCAGGGTACCAGGGGGTGATTTATAATTCACCCCTCCACTTT. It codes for CASSESAGYQGVIYNSPLHF.

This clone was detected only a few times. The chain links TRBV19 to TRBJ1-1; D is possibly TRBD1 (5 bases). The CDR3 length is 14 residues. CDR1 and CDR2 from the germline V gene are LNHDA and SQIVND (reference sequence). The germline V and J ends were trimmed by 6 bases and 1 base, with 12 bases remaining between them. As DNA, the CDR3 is TGTGCCAGTAGCCGGGGGAGGGGGAACACTGAAGCTTTCTTT. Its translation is CASSRGRGNTEAFF.

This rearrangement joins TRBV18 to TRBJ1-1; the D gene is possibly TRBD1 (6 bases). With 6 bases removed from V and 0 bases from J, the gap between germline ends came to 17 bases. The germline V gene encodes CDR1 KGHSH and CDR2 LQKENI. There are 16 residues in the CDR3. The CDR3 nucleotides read TGTGCCAGCTCTCAAAGACAGGCCTTCATGAACACTGAAGCTTTCTTT. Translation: CASSQRQAFMNTEAFF.